This T cell receptor beta chain was retrieved from a study of T cells in Graves' hyperthyroidism and ophthalmopathy. The CDR3 totals 12 residues. Germline V lookup: CDR1 MGHRA, CDR2 YSYEKL. Trimming removed 3 bases from V and 7 bases from J, with 10 bases in between. TCR beta CDR3 regions were amplified from RNA. With the HTBI primer set, the TCR CDR3 went through a first round of RT-PCR. TCRdb re-called the multiplex PCR reads through MiXCR, storing one row per CDR3 protein. The sample includes about 570,000 distinct CDR3 sequences, 46% of them seen just once. Sequencing was done on a sample of peripheral blood or thyroid tissue (not recorded which). This TCR derives from an adult woman with Graves' disease, either hyperthyroidism or ophthalmopathy (not recorded which). The chain has TRBV4-1 and TRBJ2-7; D is undetermined. CDR3 amino acids: CASSHRVGEQYF. The CDR3 coding sequence is TGCGCCAGCAGCCACAGAGTGGGTGAGCAGTACTTC.